This T cell receptor beta chain was identified in a study of cytomegalovirus exposure and HLA in healthy donors. Study results and caveats: Cytomegalovirus-associated TCR beta chains were listed, numbering under 200.

Points on this clone: As yet, its antigen is unknown.

CDR1 and CDR2 from the germline V gene are SGHRS and YFSETQ. The CDR3 has 16 amino acids. Trimming shortened V by 4 bases and J by 4 bases, and 17 bases separated the two germline ends. The repertoire was sequenced with immunoSEQ multiplex PCR; TCRdb's copy has only in-frame clones and lacks some. The sample holds 150,000 to 200,000 clones, around four fifths seen once. Sequenced: PBMCs. This rearrangement joins TRBV5-1 to TRBJ1-4; perhaps TRBD1 as D (5 bases). The TCR sequence derives from a man under 40 in good health and CMV-seropositive. The CDR3 region is CASSGGRTNHNEKLFF. The DNA of the CDR3 is TGCGCCAGCAGCGGGGGACGGACTAACCATAATGAAAAACTGTTTTTT.